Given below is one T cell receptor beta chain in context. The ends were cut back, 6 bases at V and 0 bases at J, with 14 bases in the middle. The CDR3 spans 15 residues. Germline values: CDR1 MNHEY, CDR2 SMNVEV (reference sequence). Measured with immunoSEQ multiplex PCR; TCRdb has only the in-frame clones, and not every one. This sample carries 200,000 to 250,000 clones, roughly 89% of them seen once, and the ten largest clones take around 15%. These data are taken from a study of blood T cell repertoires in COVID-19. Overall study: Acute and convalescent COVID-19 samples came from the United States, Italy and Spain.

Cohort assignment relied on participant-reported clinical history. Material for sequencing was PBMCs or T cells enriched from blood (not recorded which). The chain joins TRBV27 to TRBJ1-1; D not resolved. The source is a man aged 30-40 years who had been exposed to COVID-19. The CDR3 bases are TGTGCCAGCAGACCTTTCCTGGCGGTGAACACTGAAGCTTTCTTT. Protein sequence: CASRPFLAVNTEAFF.